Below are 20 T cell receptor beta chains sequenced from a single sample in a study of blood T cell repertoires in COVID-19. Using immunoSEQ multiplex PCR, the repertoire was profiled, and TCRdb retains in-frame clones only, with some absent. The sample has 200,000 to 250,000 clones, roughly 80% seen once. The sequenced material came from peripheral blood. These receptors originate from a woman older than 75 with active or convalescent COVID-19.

As DNA, the CDR3 is TGCGCCAGCAGCCCTGGACAGCAAGAGACCCAGTACTTC. This sequence encodes CASSPGQQETQYF. This chain links TRBV4-1 with TRBJ2-5; TRBD1 might be the D (6 bases). CDR1 is MGHRA and CDR2 is YSYEKL in the germline V gene. The CDR3 loop spans 13 amino acids. V lost 4 bases to trimming and J lost 2 bases, with 8 bases between them.

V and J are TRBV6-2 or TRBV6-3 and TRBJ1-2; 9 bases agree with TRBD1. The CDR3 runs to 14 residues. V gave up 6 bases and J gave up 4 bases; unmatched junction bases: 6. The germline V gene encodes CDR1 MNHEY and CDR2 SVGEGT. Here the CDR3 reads CASSWDRVTYGYTF. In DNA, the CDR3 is TGTGCCAGCAGCTGGGACAGGGTCACCTATGGCTACACCTTC.

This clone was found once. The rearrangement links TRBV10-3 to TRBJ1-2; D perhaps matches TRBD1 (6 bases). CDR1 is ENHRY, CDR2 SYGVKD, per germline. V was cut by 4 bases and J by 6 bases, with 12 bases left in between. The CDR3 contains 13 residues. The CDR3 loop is CAISGNRDHGYTF. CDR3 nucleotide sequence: TGTGCCATCAGTGGAAACAGGGATCATGGCTACACCTTC.

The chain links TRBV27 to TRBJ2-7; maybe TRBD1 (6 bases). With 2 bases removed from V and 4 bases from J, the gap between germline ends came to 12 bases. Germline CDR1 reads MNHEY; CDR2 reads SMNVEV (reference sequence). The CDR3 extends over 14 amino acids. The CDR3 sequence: CASSLGIRGYEQYF. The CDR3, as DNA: TGTGCCAGCAGTTTAGGTATAAGGGGGTACGAGCAGTACTTC.

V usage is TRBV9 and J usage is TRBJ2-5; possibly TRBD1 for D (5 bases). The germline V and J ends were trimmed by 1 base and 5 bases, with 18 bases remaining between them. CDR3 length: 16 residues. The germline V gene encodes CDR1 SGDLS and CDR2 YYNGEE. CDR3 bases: TGTGCCAGCAGCGTAACTATCGGTGGGGCAGGGGAGACCCAGTACTTC. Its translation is CASSVTIGGAGETQYF.

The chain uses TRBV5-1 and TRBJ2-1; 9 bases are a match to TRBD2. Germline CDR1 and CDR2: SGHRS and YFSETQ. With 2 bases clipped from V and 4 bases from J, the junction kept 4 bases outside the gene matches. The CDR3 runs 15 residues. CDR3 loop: CASSFIAGEYNEQFF. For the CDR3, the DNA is TGCGCCAGCAGCTTTATAGCGGGAGAATACAATGAGCAGTTCTTC. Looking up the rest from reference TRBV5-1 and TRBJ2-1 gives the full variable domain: KAGVTQTPRYLIKTRGQQVTLSCSPISGHRSVSWYQQTPGQGLQFLFEYFSETQRNKGNFPGRFSGRQFSNSRSEMNVSTLELGDSALYLCASSFIAGEYNEQFFGPGTRLTVL.

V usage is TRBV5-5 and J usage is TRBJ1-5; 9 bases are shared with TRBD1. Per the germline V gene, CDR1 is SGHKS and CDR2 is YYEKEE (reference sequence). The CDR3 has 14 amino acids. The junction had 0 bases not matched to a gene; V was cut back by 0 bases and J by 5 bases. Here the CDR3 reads CASSLDRGHQPQHF. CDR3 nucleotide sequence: TGTGCCAGCAGCTTGGACAGGGGGCATCAGCCCCAGCATTTT.

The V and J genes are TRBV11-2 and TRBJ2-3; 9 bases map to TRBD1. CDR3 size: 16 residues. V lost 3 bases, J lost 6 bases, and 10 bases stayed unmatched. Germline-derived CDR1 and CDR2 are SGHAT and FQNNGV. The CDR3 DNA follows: TGTGCCAGCAGCTTCCGCCGGGACAGGGTTTTCGATACGCAGTATTTT. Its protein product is CASSFRRDRVFDTQYF.

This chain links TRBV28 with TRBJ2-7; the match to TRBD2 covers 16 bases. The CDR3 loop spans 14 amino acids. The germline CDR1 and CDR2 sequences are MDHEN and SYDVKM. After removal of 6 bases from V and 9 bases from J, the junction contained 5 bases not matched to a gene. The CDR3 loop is CASRMGLAGGGQYF. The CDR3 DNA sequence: TGTGCCAGCAGGATGGGACTAGCGGGAGGGGGGCAGTACTTC. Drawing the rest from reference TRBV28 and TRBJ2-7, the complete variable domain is DVKVTQSSRYLVKRTGEKVFLECVQDMDHENMFWYRQDPGLGLRLIYFSYDVKMKEKGDIPEGYSVSREKKERFSLILESASTNQTSMYLCASRMGLAGGGQYFGPGTRLTVT.

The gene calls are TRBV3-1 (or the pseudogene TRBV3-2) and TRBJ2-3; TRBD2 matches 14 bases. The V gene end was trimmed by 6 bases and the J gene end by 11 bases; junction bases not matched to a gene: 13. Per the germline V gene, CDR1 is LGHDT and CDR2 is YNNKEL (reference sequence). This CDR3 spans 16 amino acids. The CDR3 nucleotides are TGTGCCAGCAGAGAGGGGACTAGCGGGGGTAATTGGGGGCAGTATTTT. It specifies CASREGTSGGNWGQYF.

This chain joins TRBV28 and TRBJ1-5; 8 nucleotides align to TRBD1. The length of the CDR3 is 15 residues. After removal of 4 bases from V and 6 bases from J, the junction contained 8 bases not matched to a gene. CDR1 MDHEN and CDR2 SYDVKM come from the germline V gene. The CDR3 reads CASSSGSTGVQPQHF. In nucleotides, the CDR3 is TGTGCCAGCAGTTCCGGATCGACAGGGGTTCAGCCCCAGCATTTT.

CDR3 nucleotides: TGTGCCAGCAGAATTGGCCGACTAAGCACGCAGTATTTT. This sequence encodes CASRIGRLSTQYF. The chain has TRBV12-3 or TRBV12-4 and TRBJ2-3; a possible D gene is TRBD2 (5 bases). The CDR3 spans 13 residues. Trimming cost V 6 bases and J 9 bases, with 16 bases left between them.

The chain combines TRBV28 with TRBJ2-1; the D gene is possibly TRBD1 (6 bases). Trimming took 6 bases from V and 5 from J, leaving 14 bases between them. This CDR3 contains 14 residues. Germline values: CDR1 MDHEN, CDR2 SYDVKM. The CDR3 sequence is CASSQGNGDNEQFF. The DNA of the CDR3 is TGTGCCAGCAGCCAGGGGAACGGAGACAATGAGCAGTTCTTC. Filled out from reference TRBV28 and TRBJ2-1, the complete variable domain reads DVKVTQSSRYLVKRTGEKVFLECVQDMDHENMFWYRQDPGLGLRLIYFSYDVKMKEKGDIPEGYSVSREKKERFSLILESASTNQTSMYLCASSQGNGDNEQFFGPGTRLTVL.

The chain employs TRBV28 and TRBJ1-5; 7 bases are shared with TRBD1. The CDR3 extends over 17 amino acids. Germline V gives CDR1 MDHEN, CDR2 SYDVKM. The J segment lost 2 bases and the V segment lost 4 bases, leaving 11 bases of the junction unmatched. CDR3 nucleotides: TGTGCCAGCAGTTCATCCGGGCGAGGGGGCCGCAATCAGCCCCAGCATTTT. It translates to CASSSSGRGGRNQPQHF.

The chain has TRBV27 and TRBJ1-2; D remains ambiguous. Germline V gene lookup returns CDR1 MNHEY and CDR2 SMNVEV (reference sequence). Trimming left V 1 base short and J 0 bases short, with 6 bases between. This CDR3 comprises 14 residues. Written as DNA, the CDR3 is TGTGCCAGCAGTTTATTGAGGTCTAACTATGGCTACACCTTC. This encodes CASSLLRSNYGYTF.

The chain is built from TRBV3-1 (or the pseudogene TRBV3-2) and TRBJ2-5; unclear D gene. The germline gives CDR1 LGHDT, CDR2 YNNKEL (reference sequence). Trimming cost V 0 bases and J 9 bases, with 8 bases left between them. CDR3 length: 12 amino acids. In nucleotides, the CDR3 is TGTGCCAGCAGCCAAGAGGGCCGGTCCCAGTACTTC. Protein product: CASSQEGRSQYF.

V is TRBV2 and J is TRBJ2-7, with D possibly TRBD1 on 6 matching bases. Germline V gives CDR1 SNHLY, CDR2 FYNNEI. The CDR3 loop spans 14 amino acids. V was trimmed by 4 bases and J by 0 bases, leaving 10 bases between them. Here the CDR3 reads CASSVGRGSYEQYF. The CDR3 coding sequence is TGTGCCAGCAGTGTGGGCAGGGGCTCCTACGAGCAGTACTTC.

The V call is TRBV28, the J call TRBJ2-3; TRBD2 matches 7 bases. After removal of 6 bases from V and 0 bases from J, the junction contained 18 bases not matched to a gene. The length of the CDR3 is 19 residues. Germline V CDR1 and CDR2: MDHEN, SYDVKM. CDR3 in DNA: TGTGCCAGCAGCCTAAGGCTGGGACGGCGGGGGACTAGCACAGATACGCAGTATTTT. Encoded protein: CASSLRLGRRGTSTDTQYF.

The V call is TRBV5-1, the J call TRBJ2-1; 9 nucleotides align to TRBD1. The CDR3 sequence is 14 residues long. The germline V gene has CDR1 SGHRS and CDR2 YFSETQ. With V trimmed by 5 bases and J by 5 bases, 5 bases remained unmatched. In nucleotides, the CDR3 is TGCGCCAGCAGAAGACAGGGGGATAACAATGAGCAGTTCTTC. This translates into CASRRQGDNNEQFF.

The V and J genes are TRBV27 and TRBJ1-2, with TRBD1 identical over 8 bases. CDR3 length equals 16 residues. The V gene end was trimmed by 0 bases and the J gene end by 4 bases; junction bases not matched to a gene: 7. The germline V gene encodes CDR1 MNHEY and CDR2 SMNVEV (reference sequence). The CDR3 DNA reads TGTGCCAGCAGTTTATCCAGCCCGACAGGGGTCTATGGCTACACCTTC. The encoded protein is CASSLSSPTGVYGYTF.